This T cell receptor beta chain was captured by sequencing in a study of T cells after posttransplantation cyclophosphamide. Study observations and caveats: TRB overlap between skin or GI tissue T cells and blood was limited. Later blood repertoires were often dominated by clones from the donor CD8+ memory compartment.

The protocol was immunoSEQ multiplex PCR, while the TCRdb copy is restricted to in-frame clones and leaves out a portion. Of roughly 13,000 clones detected, over 75% appear once; the ten largest clones hold approximately 0.8%. Germline assignment: CDR1 SQVTM and CDR2 ANQGSEA. This CDR3 is built from 13 residues. V trimming: 5 bases; J trimming: 3 bases; junction bases outside the gene matches: 2. Regarding this clone: Its cognate antigen is unknown.

The V gene is TRBV29-1, the J gene TRBJ1-5; 9 bases match TRBD1. The sequencing sample was made of memory CD4+ T cells sorted from PBMCs. The sequence was obtained from a man aged 45-65 years in good health, CMV-negative, and a related stem cell transplant donor. As DNA, the CDR3 is TGCAGCGTTTGGGACAGGGACAATCAGCCCCAGCATTTT. Protein sequence: CSVWDRDNQPQHF. Looking up the rest from reference TRBV29-1 and TRBJ1-5 gives the full variable domain: SAVISQKPSRDICQRGTSLTIQCQVDSQVTMMFWYRQQPGQSLTLIATANQGSEATYESGFVIDKFPISRPNLTFSTLTVSNMSPEDSSIYLCSVWDRDNQPQHFGDGTRLSIL.